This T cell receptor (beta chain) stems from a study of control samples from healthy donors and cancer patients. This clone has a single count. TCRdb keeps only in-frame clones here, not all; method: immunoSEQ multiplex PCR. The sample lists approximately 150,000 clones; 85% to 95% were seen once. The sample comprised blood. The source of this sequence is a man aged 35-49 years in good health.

For the CDR3, the DNA is TGTGCCAGCGGGAGTAATCAGCCCCAGCATTTT. Translation: CASGSNQPQHF. The chain has TRBV28 and TRBJ1-5, with D uncertain. Germline V CDR1 and CDR2: MDHEN, SYDVKM. V lost 8 bases to trimming and J lost 4 bases, with 6 bases between them. The CDR3 runs 11 residues.